This TCR beta chain was sequenced during a study of CD8 T cells in Susac syndrome (dated by TCRdb to 2018 to 2020). Study-level background: Among the sequenced Susac syndrome patients, more than five had clinically active disease and eight were in clinical remission. At the time of blood withdrawal, Susac syndrome patients were either therapy-naive, taking corticosteroids (with some also receiving IVIg), or on IVIg alone. Repertoire sequencing was used to test whether CD8+ T cell activation and differentiation in Susac syndrome was antigen driven. CD8+ T cell repertoire clonality was compared between 12 healthy donors, approximately 14 Susac syndrome patients and some 15 multiple sclerosis patients.

Peripheral blood CD8+ and CD4+ T cells from healthy donors, Susac syndrome patients and multiple sclerosis patients were profiled by high-throughput TCR beta sequencing. Susac syndrome patients met recently defined diagnostic criteria for definite or probable disease. CD8+ TEMRA cells were enriched by FACS, while bulk CD8+ and CD4+ T cells were purified by magnetic negative isolation. Blood was collected in EDTA tubes and processed within 24 hours, with PBMCs isolated through density gradient centrifugation. PBMCs intended for TCR sequencing were cryopreserved in liquid nitrogen and were subsequently thawed in a 37 degrees C water bath. Purity of sorted or isolated CD4+, CD8+ and CD8+ TEMRA cells was at least 90%. CDR1 LNHNV and CDR2 YYDKDF were looked up in the germline V gene (reference sequence). Germline trimming: 0 bases from V, 5 bases from J; junction bases outside gene matches: 6. Its CDR3 holds 16 amino acids, cysteine through phenylalanine. Only CDR3 DNA is held: 48 bases, read in frame from base 1.

RNA was extracted with the RNeasy kit and about 0.5 to 1 ug was reverse transcribed using random hexamers. TCR beta CDR3 regions were amplified with the immunoSEQ multiplex PCR assay covering 54 Vbeta and 13 Jbeta segments. Bias from PCR amplification was corrected by using a synthetic template baseline for primer optimization and for computational correction. The study's processing was this. Reads were annotated to V, D and J genes according to IMGT and were analyzed with immunoSEQ Analyzer, with only productive sequences retained. Clonality was computed as one minus Shannon entropy normalized by log2 of the number of productive unique sequences. For each patient and control, public and private clones were evaluated among the 100 most prevalent clones. Clones were defined as Susac-specific when absent from the healthy and MS cohorts, from about 1,100 published viral clones and from other ImmuneACCESS disease sequences. TCRdb cleaned the public reads at Q25 with fastp, built clones with MiXCR and kept in-frame beta chains. Every distinct CDR3 protein forms one entry, paired with its most common genes and DNA. TCRdb's processing, not the authors', yielded these V and J calls. A total of approximately 50,000 distinct CDR3 sequences appear in this sample, over 90% of them only once. Less than 0.9% of the sample is in the top ten clones.

With respect to this clonotype: Its antigen specificity is not known. No clone much larger than this one lies a single base away; base qualities are absent.

Results and caveats for the whole study, not just this receptor: Clonal expansion was observed in Susac syndrome CD8+ repertoires, with the highest expansion in CD8+ TEMRA cells and greater expansion in clinically active than in remitting patients. Some 17 Susac-specific public clones were identified in the total CD8+ repertoire, and about 5 Susac-specific public clones were identified in the CD8+ TEMRA repertoire. The number of individuals in the TCR sequencing and HLA analysis was recognized as being relatively small.

Sequencing was carried out using CD8+ T cells from PBMCs. The TCR sequence derives from a human donor with Susac syndrome. The V and J segments used are TRBV15 and TRBJ2-7, with 11 central nucleotides matching TRBD2. The sequence in DNA is TGTGCCACCAGCAGAGATGGGACTAGCGGAGGGCACGAGCAGTACTTC. Translation gives CATSRDGTSGGHEQYF. Beyond the CDR3, the reference TRBV15 and TRBJ2-7 genes provide the residues; the full variable domain reads: DAMVIQNPRYQVTQFGKPVTLSCSQTLNHNVMYWYQQKSSQAPKLLFHYYDKDFNNEADTPDNFQSRRPNTSFCFLDIRSPGLGDTAMYLCATSRDGTSGGHEQYFGPGTRLTVT.